This TCR beta chain stems from a study of tumor and adjacent non-tumor tissue in lung cancer. Whole-study context: Histology: about twelve adenocarcinoma, a couple of squamous cell carcinoma, 1 small cell lung cancer. Patients were aged roughly 31 to 76, fewer than twelve men and about five women, stage I to III. Findings of the study overall: Higher tumor TCR diversity was associated with shorter survival. Significantly higher TCR diversity was found in tumor than normal lung.

With respect to this clonotype: The target antigen is unknown. A read error may account for a junction end that differs from germline.

RNA was extracted from bulk tissue without any cell sorting. This CDR3 comprises 14 residues. Per germline, CDR1 SEHNR and CDR2 FQNEAQ (reference sequence). TCRbeta libraries were built with three rounds of nested PCR, modified from ARM-PCR. MiXCR, applied by TCRdb to the multiplex PCR reads, yields one record per CDR3 protein. The repertoire has about 93,000 distinct CDR3 sequences, about 67% of them found once; the top ten carry around 17%. This clonotype originated in a man aged 55 to 70 with non-small cell lung cancer. The chain is built from TRBV7-9 and TRBJ1-4; 8 bases match TRBD1. Material: lung tumor tissue. The CDR3 region has the DNA TGTGCCGGCAGCTTCGGACAGGGAGGAGAAAAACTGTTTTTT. Encoded protein: CAGSFGQGGEKLFF.